Listed below are T cell receptor beta chains from one sample, sequenced in a study of blood T cell repertoires in COVID-19. Only in-frame clones appear in the TCRdb table, and some are missing; sequencing was by immunoSEQ multiplex PCR. This table holds around 250,000 clones, around 90% found once. Material: peripheral blood. The receptors come from a woman in her forties who had recovered from COVID-19. Both conserved end residues are part of each CDR3. The D gene is left open where the match is weak. The size field is filled for only some rows; it gives once, few, many or a size class.

D gene: TRBD2
clone size: NA
V gene: TRBV7-3
J gene: TRBJ2-7
CDR3 DNA: TGTGCCAGCAGCAATACCGGGACTAGCGAGACTAAGTACTTC
CDR3 protein: CASSNTGTSETKYF

D gene: TRBD1
clone size: NA
V gene: TRBV7-2
J gene: TRBJ1-2
CDR3 DNA: TGTGCCAGCAGCCCGTCCGGGACAGGGAACTATGGCTACACCTTC
CDR3 protein: CASSPSGTGNYGYTF

D gene: NA
clone size: NA
V gene: TRBV6-1
J gene: TRBJ1-1
CDR3 DNA: TGTGCCAGCAGTGATCAAGGAGAGAACACTGAAGCTTTCTTT
CDR3 protein: CASSDQGENTEAFF

D gene: NA
clone size: NA
V gene: TRBV2
J gene: TRBJ1-6
CDR3 DNA: TGTGCCAGCAGAACAGGGAATTCACCCCTCCACTTT
CDR3 protein: CASRTGNSPLHF

D gene: NA
clone size: once
V gene: TRBV14
J gene: TRBJ2-5
CDR3 DNA: TGTGCCAGCAGCCGCGGACAGCAAGAGACCCAGTACTTC
CDR3 protein: CASSRGQQETQYF

D gene: TRBD2
clone size: NA
V gene: TRBV27
J gene: TRBJ2-3
CDR3 DNA: TGTGCCAGCAGTTTATACGGGCTAGCGGGAGGGGGCACAGATACGCAGTATTTT
CDR3 protein: CASSLYGLAGGGTDTQYF

D gene: NA
clone size: NA
V gene: TRBV30
J gene: TRBJ2-5
CDR3 DNA: TGTGCCTGGAGTAAAGAACTGGGGGGAGCGGTAAAAGAGACCCAGTACTTC
CDR3 protein: CAWSKELGGAVKETQYF

D gene: NA
clone size: once
V gene: TRBV5-4
J gene: TRBJ2-3
CDR3 DNA: TGTGCCAGCAGCTCCCTAGCCAGAGGTGGTCCGAGCACAGATACGCAGTATTTT
CDR3 protein: CASSSLARGGPSTDTQYF

D gene: NA
clone size: NA
V gene: TRBV6-6
J gene: TRBJ2-1
CDR3 DNA: TGTGCCAGCAGTACCCGACAGGTAACCTACAATGAGCAGTTCTTC
CDR3 protein: CASSTRQVTYNEQFF

D gene: TRBD2
clone size: NA
V gene: TRBV10-3
J gene: TRBJ2-1
CDR3 DNA: TGTGCCATCGAGGCGGGAGGATCCTACAATGAGCAGTTCTTC
CDR3 protein: CAIEAGGSYNEQFF

D gene: TRBD1
clone size: NA
V gene: TRBV28
J gene: TRBJ2-3
CDR3 DNA: TGTGCCAGCAGCCGGGACAGGGTCACAGATACGCAGTATTTT
CDR3 protein: CASSRDRVTDTQYF

D gene: NA
clone size: NA
V gene: TRBV30
J gene: TRBJ1-1
CDR3 DNA: TGTGCCTGGAGAATGACAGCGTCGGGGAACACTGAAGCTTTCTTT
CDR3 protein: CAWRMTASGNTEAFF

D gene: TRBD1
clone size: NA
V gene: TRBV3-1/TRBV3-2
J gene: TRBJ2-3
CDR3 DNA: TGTGCCAGCAGCCAAGGAGGTAGTATCCCCCAGGGGGCAGATACGCAGTATTTT
CDR3 protein: CASSQGGSIPQGADTQYF

D gene: NA
clone size: NA
V gene: TRBV18
J gene: TRBJ1-1
CDR3 DNA: TGTGCCAGCTCCGACAGTATGAACACTGAAGCTTTCTTT
CDR3 protein: CASSDSMNTEAFF

D gene: TRBD1
clone size: NA
V gene: TRBV5-1
J gene: TRBJ1-6
CDR3 DNA: TGCGCCAGCAGCCCGGACAGGGGCGAGAATTCACCCCTCCACTTT
CDR3 protein: CASSPDRGENSPLHF

D gene: TRBD1
clone size: NA
V gene: TRBV5-1
J gene: TRBJ1-6
CDR3 DNA: TGCGCCAGCAAGACTGGGACAGAACCTTCACCCCTCCACTTT
CDR3 protein: CASKTGTEPSPLHF

D gene: TRBD2
clone size: NA
V gene: TRBV9
J gene: TRBJ2-3
CDR3 DNA: TGTGCCAGCAGCCAAACTAGCGGGAGCACAGATACGCAGTATTTT
CDR3 protein: CASSQTSGSTDTQYF

D gene: NA
clone size: NA
V gene: TRBV10-3
J gene: TRBJ2-1
CDR3 DNA: TGTGCCATCTCTTCGGGTGGGAATGAGCAGTTCTTC
CDR3 protein: CAISSGGNEQFF

D gene: NA
clone size: NA
V gene: TRBV11-2
J gene: TRBJ2-3
CDR3 DNA: TGTGCCAGCAGCCCAACGGGGACAGATACGCAGTATTTT
CDR3 protein: CASSPTGTDTQYF

D gene: TRBD1
clone size: few
V gene: TRBV7-9
J gene: TRBJ1-6
CDR3 DNA: TGTGCCAGCAGTTGGACAGGGGGCTATAATTCACCCCTCCACTTT
CDR3 protein: CASSWTGGYNSPLHF

D gene: TRBD2
clone size: NA
V gene: TRBV9
J gene: TRBJ2-1
CDR3 DNA: TGTGCCAGCAGCGTACTAGCGGGAGGCGCGTACAATGAGCAGTTCTTC
CDR3 protein: CASSVLAGGAYNEQFF

D gene: NA
clone size: NA
V gene: TRBV6-1
J gene: TRBJ1-1
CDR3 DNA: TGTGCCAGCAGTGAAGCCTATAACAGGGAAGCTTTCTTT
CDR3 protein: CASSEAYNREAFF